This TCR beta chain was captured by sequencing in a study of shared clonotypes between healthy human individuals. Study-wide background: Serving as donors were two women and three men, whose ages spanned 18 to 49.

Study-level results: With four donors compared, roughly 5% of naive CD4 clonotypes were shared.

V was clipped by 5 bases and J by 3 bases, with 17 bases between them. Germline CDR1 SEHNR, CDR2 FQNEAQ (reference sequence). This CDR3 comprises 15 residues. Replicate sorted-subset PCRs were loaded with 150 to 250 ng DNA, 25,000 to 30,000 T cell genomes. Produced via immunoSEQ multiplex PCR; TCRdb's table is partial and in-frame only. This sample has some 2,000,000 clones; 90% to 97% occur once, and the top ten carry 0.1% to 0.15%. Among the donors, all were Caucasian adults who lived in Nashville, Tennessee. To note about this clone: Antigen: not known.

This chain connects TRBV7-9 to TRBJ2-7; TRBD1 is a possible D gene (6 bases). The sequence was collected from a man younger than 30 in good health. The specimen was naive CD4+ T cells sorted from blood. Specified subset: CD45RA+ positively selected. The CDR3 region has the DNA TGTGCCAGCAGCGCTCGGACAGAGCCCTACTACGAGCAGTACTTC. Translating it yields CASSARTEPYYEQYF. Using reference TRBV7-9 and TRBJ2-7 for the parts outside the CDR3, the full variable domain is DTGVSQNPRHKITKRGQNVTFRCDPISEHNRLYWYRQTLGQGPEFLTYFQNEAQLEKSRLLSDRFSAERPKGSFSTLEIQRTEQGDSAMYLCASSARTEPYYEQYFGPGTRLTVT.